This is a list of T cell receptor beta chains from one sample in a study of OX40 agonist ivuxolimab in advanced cancers. Measured with immunoSEQ multiplex PCR; TCRdb has only the in-frame clones, and not every one. The sample carries about 77,000 clones, 90% to 95% recorded once. Sequencing was performed on CD4+ or CD8+ T cells sorted from blood, taken in a trial of the OX40 agonist ivuxolimab. These receptor sequences come from an adult with an advanced solid tumor such as melanoma, head and neck, liver or kidney cancer. CDR3s include the opening cysteine and the closing phenylalanine or tryptophan.

v_call cdr3_aa
TRBV11-1 CASSSGTGFNEQFF
TRBV5-4 CASSWQGANVYEQYF
TRBV28 CASSRREPYGYTF
TRBV7-2 CASRWRTSGKSDEQYF
TRBV5-6 CASSLVWGVGYGYTF
TRBV11-3 CASSSRSSGRADTQYF
TRBV7-2 CASSQGAGTGTDTQYF
TRBV7-2 CASSPRVTGNTEAFF
TRBV19 CASSKPGQSYEQYF
TRBV9 CASSPTSGRTQYF
TRBV6-1 CASRRTGSGTQYF
TRBV19 CASSILGRGETQYF
TRBV6-5 CASSLSGRARDTQYF
TRBV6-5 CASSLGLGNQPQHF
TRBV19 CASRETRGADTQYF
TRBV4-2 CASSQDIGVQPQHF
TRBV21-1 CASRPRDRKCNQPQHF
TRBV19 CASSILRTSGTDTQYF
TRBV30 CAWSLIGLPSYEQYF
TRBV18 CASSPPEGTNTGELFF
TRBV7-3 CASSDPSGTTDTQYF
TRBV7-2 CASSLGREGLRSETQYF
TRBV7-3 CASSTRDRGDTEAFF
TRBV7-2 CASSLIGGKLFF
TRBV2 CASSVGGSGEQYF
TRBV7-3 CASSAGLAGNEQFF
TRBV4-2 CASSDAAGGFKAGGRETQYF
TRBV7-3 CASSPSGDRLYGYTF
TRBV7-3 CASSLGRGRGEQFF
TRBV23-1 CASSLPLPDISGNTIYF
TRBV28 CASSPTGYGYTF
TRBV10-2 CASSRGQREDNEQFF
TRBV7-6 CASSLGTANEKLFF
TRBV5-1 CASSNGAGGLTDTQYF
TRBV6-5 CASSSPGRGVEQYF
TRBV7-3 CASSLDPVDEQFF
TRBV5-1 CASSLAGLSTGELFF
TRBV7-9 CASSLMVLEEQFF
TRBV28 CASSLGTPIYGYTF
TRBV6-6 CASSLQENTEAFF
TRBV19 CASSGLAATGELFF
TRBV19 CATSTGAKNTGELFF
TRBV18 CASSLRQVYGYTF
TRBV7-9 CASSSSVGQFF
TRBV5-1 CASSLVAGDPNEQFF
TRBV29-1 CSVEGGSGRALASFEQFF
TRBV18 CASSPRDPRGLGQETQYF
TRBV11-3 CASTRHQGNTIYF
TRBV11-3 CASSPGVNQPQHF
TRBV1 CTSSQKTPTRRSSYNEQFF